This T cell receptor (beta chain) derives from a study of T cells after yellow fever vaccination. This clonotype was observed at least ten times. No antigen is known for it. Using its own MiXCR run on the 5' RACE reads, TCRdb lists one record per CDR3 protein. The table lists approximately 250,000 distinct CDR3 sequences, roughly 5.2% of them singletons. The ends were cut back, 1 base at V and 11 bases at J, with 11 bases in the middle. Per the germline V gene, CDR1 is SGHTA and CDR2 is FQGNSA. CDR3 size: 12 residues. Study conclusions and caveats: It was a small share of clonotypes that appeared in both CD4 and CD8 compartments.

This material consisted of CD4+ T cells sorted from PBMCs, taken on the day of the yellow fever booster vaccination. This chain joins TRBV7-2 and TRBJ1-1; no definite D call. This sequence originates from a man between 18 and 29 years old who received the YFV17D yellow fever vaccine. The chain's CDR3 is CASSLVRGGAFF. In nucleotides, the CDR3 is TGTGCCAGCAGCTTAGTCCGTGGCGGGGCTTTCTTT. Filled out from reference TRBV7-2 and TRBJ1-1, the complete variable domain reads GAGVSQSPSNKVTEKGKDVELRCDPISGHTALYWYRQSLGQGLEFLIYFQGNSAPDKSGLPSDRFSAERTGGSVSTLTIQRTQQEDSAVYLCASSLVRGGAFFGQGTRLTVV.